This T cell receptor beta chain was profiled in a study of blood T cell repertoires in COVID-19. The wider study: Samples of COVID-19 (acute and convalescent) were obtained from the United States, Italy and Spain. T cells, B-cell-depleted T cells, or PBMCs provided the cDNA or gDNA that served as material.

Original methodology: Using reference gene primer amplification, nucleated cell counts were estimated. TCRdb's copy holds only in-frame clones and misses some; the assay was immunoSEQ multiplex PCR. The V and J calls and the clone size are those of that table, but D and trimming were determined from the DNA. The sample contains about 81,000 clones, 75% to 90% of which appear only once. Germline assignment: CDR1 KGHDR and CDR2 SFDVKD. The CDR3 loop spans 16 amino acids. Trimming took 4 bases from V and 6 from J; bases not matched to a gene: 9. This receptor was obtained from a woman aged 80 or over with active COVID-19. Sequencing used peripheral blood. The rearrangement links TRBV24-1 to TRBJ2-3, with 10 bases that match TRBD2. For the CDR3, the DNA is TGTGCCACCAGTGACTTACTAGCGGGGAGAGGGGATACGCAGTATTTT. It translates to CATSDLLAGRGDTQYF.